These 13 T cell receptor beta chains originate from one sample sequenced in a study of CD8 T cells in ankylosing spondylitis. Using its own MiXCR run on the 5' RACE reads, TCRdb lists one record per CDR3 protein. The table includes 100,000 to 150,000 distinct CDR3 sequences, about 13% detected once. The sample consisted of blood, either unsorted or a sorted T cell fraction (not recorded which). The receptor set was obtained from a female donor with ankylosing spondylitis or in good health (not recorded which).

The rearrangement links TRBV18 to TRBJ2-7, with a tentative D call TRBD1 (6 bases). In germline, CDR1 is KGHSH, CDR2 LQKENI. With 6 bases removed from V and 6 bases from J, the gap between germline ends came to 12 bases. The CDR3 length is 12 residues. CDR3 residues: CASSPDSGEQYF. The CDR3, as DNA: TGTGCCAGCTCGCCGGACAGCGGCGAGCAGTACTTC.

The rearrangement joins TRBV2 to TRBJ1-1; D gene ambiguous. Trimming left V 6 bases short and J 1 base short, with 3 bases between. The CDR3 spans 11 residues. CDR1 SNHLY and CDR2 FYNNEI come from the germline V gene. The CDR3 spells CASRRNTEAFF. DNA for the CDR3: TGTGCCAGCAGAAGGAACACTGAAGCTTTCTTT.

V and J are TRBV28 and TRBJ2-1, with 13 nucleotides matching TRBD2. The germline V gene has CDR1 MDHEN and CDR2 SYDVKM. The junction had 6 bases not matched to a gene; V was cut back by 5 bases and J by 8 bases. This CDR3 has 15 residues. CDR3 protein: CASSPRTSGGDEQFF. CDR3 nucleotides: TGTGCCAGCAGTCCAAGGACTAGCGGGGGCGATGAGCAGTTCTTC.

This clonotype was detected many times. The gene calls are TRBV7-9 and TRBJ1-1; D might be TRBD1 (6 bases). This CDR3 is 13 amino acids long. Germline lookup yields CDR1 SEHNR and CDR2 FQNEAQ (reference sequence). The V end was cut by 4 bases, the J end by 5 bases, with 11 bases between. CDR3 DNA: TGTGCCAGCAGCTCGGGGGCTGGTACTGAAGCTTTCTTT. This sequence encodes CASSSGAGTEAFF.

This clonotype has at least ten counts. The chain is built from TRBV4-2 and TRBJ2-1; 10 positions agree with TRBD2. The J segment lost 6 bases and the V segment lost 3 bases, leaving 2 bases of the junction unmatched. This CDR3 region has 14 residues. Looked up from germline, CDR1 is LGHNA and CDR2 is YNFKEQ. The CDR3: CASSHRTSGNEQFF. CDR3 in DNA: TGTGCCAGCAGCCACCGGACTAGCGGCAATGAGCAGTTCTTC.

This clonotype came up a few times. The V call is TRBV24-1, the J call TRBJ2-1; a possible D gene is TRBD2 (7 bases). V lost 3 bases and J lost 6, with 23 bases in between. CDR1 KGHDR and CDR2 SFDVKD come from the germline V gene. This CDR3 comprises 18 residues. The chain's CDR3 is CATSDTTPAGATLNEQFF. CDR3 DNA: TGTGCCACCAGTGATACCACCCCGGCGGGGGCTACCCTCAATGAGCAGTTCTTC.

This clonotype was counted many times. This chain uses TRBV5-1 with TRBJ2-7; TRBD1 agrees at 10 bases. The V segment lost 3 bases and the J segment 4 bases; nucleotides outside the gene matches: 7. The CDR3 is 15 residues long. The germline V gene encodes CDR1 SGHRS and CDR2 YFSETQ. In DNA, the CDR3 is TGCGCCAGCAGCTCAGGGACAGGGGCAATATACGAGCAGTACTTC. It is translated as CASSSGTGAIYEQYF. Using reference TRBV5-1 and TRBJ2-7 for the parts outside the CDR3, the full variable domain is KAGVTQTPRYLIKTRGQQVTLSCSPISGHRSVSWYQQTPGQGLQFLFEYFSETQRNKGNFPGRFSGRQFSNSRSEMNVSTLELGDSALYLCASSSGTGAIYEQYFGPGTRLTVT.

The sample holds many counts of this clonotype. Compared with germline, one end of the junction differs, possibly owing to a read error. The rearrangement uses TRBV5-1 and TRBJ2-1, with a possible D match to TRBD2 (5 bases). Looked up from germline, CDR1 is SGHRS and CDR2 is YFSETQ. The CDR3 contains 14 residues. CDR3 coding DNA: TGTGCCAGCAGTTTGGCGGGCTCCTACAATGAGCAGTTCTTC. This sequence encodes CASSLAGSYNEQFF.

This CDR3 reads CSARAAVTYEQYF. The CDR3, as DNA: TGCAGTGCTAGAGCGGCAGTGACTTACGAGCAGTACTTC. The V gene is TRBV20-1, the J gene TRBJ2-7; no clear D gene. Deletions cut 1 base from V and 4 bases from J, with 11 bases between. The CDR3 totals 13 residues. The germline V gene has CDR1 DFQATT and CDR2 SNEGSKA (reference sequence).

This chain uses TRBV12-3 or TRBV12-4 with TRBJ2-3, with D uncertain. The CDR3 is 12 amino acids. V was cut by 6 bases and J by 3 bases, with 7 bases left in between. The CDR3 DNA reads TGTGCCAGCAGCCCAGCTACAGATACGCAGTATTTT. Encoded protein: CASSPATDTQYF.

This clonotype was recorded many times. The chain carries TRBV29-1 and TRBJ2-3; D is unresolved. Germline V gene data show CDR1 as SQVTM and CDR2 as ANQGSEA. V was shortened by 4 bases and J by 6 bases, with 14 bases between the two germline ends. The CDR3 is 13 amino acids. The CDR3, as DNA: TGCAGCGTTGCTCTCCGGGTTCAGGATACGCAGTATTTT. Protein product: CSVALRVQDTQYF.

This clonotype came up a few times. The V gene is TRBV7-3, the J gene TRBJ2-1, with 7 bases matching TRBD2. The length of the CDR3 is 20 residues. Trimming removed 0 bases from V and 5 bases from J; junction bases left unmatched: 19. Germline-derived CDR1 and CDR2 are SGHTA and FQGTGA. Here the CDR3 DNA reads TGTGCCAGCAGCTTAACGTTCAGGCTGTTGGGAGGGCCGAGGGACAATGAGCAGTTCTTC. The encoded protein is CASSLTFRLLGGPRDNEQFF.

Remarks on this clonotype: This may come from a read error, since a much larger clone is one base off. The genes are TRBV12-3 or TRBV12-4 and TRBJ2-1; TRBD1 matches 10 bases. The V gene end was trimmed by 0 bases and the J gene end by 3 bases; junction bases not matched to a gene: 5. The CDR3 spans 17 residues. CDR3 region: CASSLALGTGVYNEQFF. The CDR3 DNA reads TGTGCCAGCAGTTTAGCTTTAGGGACAGGGGTCTACAATGAGCAGTTCTTC.